The clone carrying this T cell receptor (beta chain) has just a few counts. Its cognate antigen is unknown. This sample was taken from a study of blood T cells in healthy people across ages. Study-level results: Among T cells, TCR beta diversity per million cells dropped roughly linearly as age rose.

The CDR3 runs 12 residues. CDR1 and CDR2 from the germline V gene are MNHEY and SVGAGI. A sample-barcoded 5' primer and a J-beta primer mix were used in a second PCR of about 7 to 12 cycles. In TCRdb, the 5' RACE reads were re-called with MiXCR into one record per CDR3 protein. The sample has hundreds of thousands of distinct CDR3 sequences; about 20% are singletons. The specimen was blood. This receptor was taken from a man between 65 and 85 years old in good health. The chain employs TRBV6-5 and TRBJ2-1; D is unresolved. The assigned J gene may be wrong: the sequence end matches TRBJ2-7 better. The CDR3 nucleotides are TGTGCCAGCAGCTCCGCATGGAACGAGCAGTACTTC. It codes for CASSSAWNEQYF.